These 19 T cell receptor beta chains share one sample of origin, sequenced in a study of blood T cell repertoires in COVID-19. Assay used: immunoSEQ multiplex PCR; TCRdb lists only in-frame clones, some missing. The sample includes about 220,000 clones, around 84% of them seen just once. The sequenced sample consisted of peripheral blood. The receptors derive from a man aged 45-65 years who had recovered from COVID-19.

The chain carries TRBV24-1 and TRBJ2-3; a weak D match, TRBD2 (6 bases). The germline gives CDR1 KGHDR, CDR2 SFDVKD. V shed 5 bases and J shed 3 bases, with 11 bases lying between them. There are 14 residues in the CDR3. The CDR3 DNA follows: TGTGCCACCAGTGGAGGCGGGAAGACAGATACGCAGTATTTT. It is translated as CATSGGGKTDTQYF.

V gene TRBV7-9 combines with J gene TRBJ2-1, with D possibly matching TRBD2 (5 bases). V dropped 1 base and J dropped 0 bases, with 16 bases sitting between them. The germline gives CDR1 SEHNR, CDR2 FQNEAQ (reference sequence). The CDR3 totals 18 residues. In DNA, the CDR3 is TGTGCCAGCAGCTTAGAGGTGTCTAGCAGGAGCTCCTACAATGAGCAGTTCTTC. Amino acids: CASSLEVSSRSSYNEQFF.

V usage is TRBV11-2 and J usage is TRBJ2-2; perhaps TRBD2 as D (6 bases). The CDR3 spans 14 residues. Germline assignment: CDR1 SGHAT and CDR2 FQNNGV. V was trimmed by 4 bases and J by 5 bases, leaving 11 bases between them. The CDR3 nucleotides are TGTGCCAGCAGCTCGACTAGTTATACCGGGGAGCTGTTTTTT. Its protein product is CASSSTSYTGELFF.

V is TRBV10-2 and J is TRBJ1-2, with D maybe TRBD1 (5 bases). The CDR3 spans 13 residues. Germline values: CDR1 WSHSY, CDR2 SAAADI. V shed 3 bases and J shed 8 bases, with 13 bases lying between them. The CDR3 loop reads CASSDAGGEGYTF. The DNA of the CDR3 is TGCGCCAGCAGTGACGCCGGGGGAGAAGGCTACACCTTC.

V usage is TRBV5-8 and J usage is TRBJ2-3, with D possibly matching TRBD2 (5 bases). Germline V gives CDR1 SGHTS, CDR2 YDEGEE. V was trimmed by 2 bases and J by 3 bases, leaving 13 bases between them. The CDR3 has 15 residues. The CDR3 region has the DNA TGTGCCAGCAGCTTAGCAGTCCGGAGGACAGATACGCAGTATTTT. It translates to CASSLAVRRTDTQYF.

J is TRBJ2-3 and V is TRBV24-1, with TRBD2 identical over 10 bases. J lost 4 bases, V lost 4 bases, and 4 bases had no gene match. CDR3 size: 15 residues. Germline lookup yields CDR1 KGHDR and CDR2 SFDVKD. CDR3 bases: TGTGCCACCAGTGAGTCTAGCGGGAGTGCAGATACGCAGTATTTT. Translating it yields CATSESSGSADTQYF.

The chain is built from TRBV28 and TRBJ2-1; 10 nucleotides align to TRBD2. With V trimmed by 6 bases and J by 4 bases, 3 bases remained unmatched. The V gene's germline CDR1 is MDHEN and CDR2 SYDVKM. The CDR3 is 14 amino acids. The chain's CDR3 is CASRYSGRYNEQFF. The CDR3 DNA follows: TGTGCCAGCAGATATAGCGGGAGGTACAATGAGCAGTTCTTC.

The J gene is TRBJ2-3, the V gene TRBV2, with D uncertain. Trimming removed 4 bases at V and 2 bases at J, with 7 bases between. Germline V gives CDR1 SNHLY, CDR2 FYNNEI. This CDR3 is 13 amino acids long. CDR3 DNA: TGTGCCAGCAGTGTTCAGTACACAGATACGCAGTATTTT. As protein: CASSVQYTDTQYF.

The V call is TRBV7-9, the J call TRBJ2-7, with D possibly being TRBD2 (6 bases). Germline loops: CDR1 SEHNR, CDR2 FQNEAQ (reference sequence). V dropped 2 bases and J dropped 8 bases, with 10 bases sitting between them. There are 12 residues in the CDR3. The CDR3 DNA reads TGTGCCAGCAGCTTATATCGGGAGCAGCAGTACTTC. Encoded protein: CASSLYREQQYF.

V usage is TRBV11-3 and J usage is TRBJ2-1; no reliable D call. Germline V gives CDR1 SGHNT, CDR2 YENEEA. Deletions cut 0 bases from V and 5 bases from J, with 11 bases between. The CDR3 spans 15 residues. The CDR3 is CASSLDSGRNNEQFF. The CDR3 region has the DNA TGTGCCAGCAGCTTAGATTCCGGCAGGAACAATGAGCAGTTCTTC.

The chain couples TRBV5-4 to TRBJ1-2; 9 bases are shared with TRBD1. The CDR3 loop spans 14 amino acids. CDR1 is SGHNT, CDR2 YYREEE, per germline (reference sequence). V lost 3 bases, J lost 8 bases, and 8 bases stayed unmatched. CDR3 sequence reads: CASSYTGGDKGYTF. The CDR3 DNA reads TGTGCCAGCAGCTACACAGGGGGCGATAAAGGCTACACCTTC. Complete variable domain (other parts from reference TRBV5-4 and TRBJ1-2): ETGVTQSPTHLIKTRGQQVTLRCSSQSGHNTVSWYQQALGQGPQFIFQYYREEENGRGNFPPRFSGLQFPNYSSELNVNALELDDSALYLCASSYTGGDKGYTFGSGTRLTVV.

This chain links TRBV6-1 with TRBJ2-7; D unresolved. Trimming took off 1 base at V and 0 bases at J, with 10 bases between the two ends. This CDR3 is built from 15 residues. Looked up from germline, CDR1 is MNHNS and CDR2 is SASEGT. In DNA form, the CDR3 reads TGTGCCAGCAGTGAAGTTGGCGGTCACTCCTACGAGCAGTACTTC. This gives the protein CASSEVGGHSYEQYF.

The chain employs TRBV11-1 and TRBJ2-7, with a possible D match to TRBD2 (6 bases). This CDR3 contains 13 residues. Between the trimmed V and J ends, which lost 3 bases and 5 bases, there was a span of 11 bases. Germline loops: CDR1 SGHAT, CDR2 FQDESV (reference sequence). This CDR3 reads CASSFRGFDEQYF. CDR3 bases: TGTGCCAGCAGCTTTCGGGGGTTCGACGAGCAGTACTTC.

This rearrangement joins TRBV28 to TRBJ2-3; tentative D call: TRBD2 (6 bases). CDR3 length: 18 amino acids. The V gene's germline CDR1 is MDHEN and CDR2 SYDVKM. The V end was cut by 4 bases, the J end by 1 base, with 21 bases between. The CDR3: CASSSTLGGRRGTDTQYF. For the CDR3, the DNA is TGTGCCAGCAGTTCCACCCTTGGGGGGAGGAGGGGCACAGATACGCAGTATTTT.

V is TRBV11-2 and J is TRBJ2-5; 7 bases line up with TRBD2. Looked up from germline, CDR1 is SGHAT and CDR2 is FQNNGV. Germline trimming cut 5 bases from V and 9 bases from J; bases unmatched to any gene: 12. This CDR3 has 14 residues. CDR3 in DNA: TGTGCCAGCAGCCCCACTAGCGCCCGAACGGCCCAGTACTTC. Translating gives CASSPTSARTAQYF.

This chain connects TRBV19 to TRBJ2-2; 11 bases fit TRBD1. Germline V lookup: CDR1 LNHDA, CDR2 SQIVND (reference sequence). Trimming cost V 3 bases and J 8 bases; bases outside gene matches: 8. This CDR3 is built from 16 residues. In DNA, the CDR3 is TGTGCCAGTAGTATCGGACAGGGGGCGCAGAAAGGGGAGCTGTTTTTT. Translated, it gives CASSIGQGAQKGELFF. Filled out from reference TRBV19 and TRBJ2-2, the complete variable domain reads DGGITQSPKYLFRKEGQNVTLSCEQNLNHDAMYWYRQDPGQGLRLIYYSQIVNDFQKGDIAEGYSVSREKKESFPLTVTSAQKNPTAFYLCASSIGQGAQKGELFFGEGSRLTVL.

The chain recombines TRBV6-5 with TRBJ2-7; 7 nucleotides align to TRBD1. The CDR3 has 14 residues. The germline V gene has CDR1 MNHEY and CDR2 SVGAGI. Trimming cost V 2 bases and J 6 bases; bases outside gene matches: 7. The CDR3 sequence is CASSYERGPSEQYF. The CDR3 DNA sequence: TGTGCCAGCAGTTACGAGAGGGGGCCATCCGAGCAGTACTTC.

The CDR3 reads CASSVGLGETQYF. CDR3 in DNA: TGTGCCAGCAGCGTAGGACTTGGGGAGACCCAGTACTTC. The rearrangement joins TRBV9 to TRBJ2-5, with D unclear. The CDR3 is 13 amino acids. The germline V gene has CDR1 SGDLS and CDR2 YYNGEE. V was cut by 0 bases and J by 5 bases, with 8 bases left in between.

This clone came up once. The chain joins TRBV27 to TRBJ2-1; 14 bases align to TRBD2. Germline V gives CDR1 MNHEY, CDR2 SMNVEV (reference sequence). CDR3 length equals 17 residues. Trimming took 5 bases from V and 5 from J; bases not matched to a gene: 8. CDR3 DNA sequence: TGTGCCAGCAGTCCTCGGACTAGCGGGGGGCCACACAATGAGCAGTTCTTC. Residues: CASSPRTSGGPHNEQFF.